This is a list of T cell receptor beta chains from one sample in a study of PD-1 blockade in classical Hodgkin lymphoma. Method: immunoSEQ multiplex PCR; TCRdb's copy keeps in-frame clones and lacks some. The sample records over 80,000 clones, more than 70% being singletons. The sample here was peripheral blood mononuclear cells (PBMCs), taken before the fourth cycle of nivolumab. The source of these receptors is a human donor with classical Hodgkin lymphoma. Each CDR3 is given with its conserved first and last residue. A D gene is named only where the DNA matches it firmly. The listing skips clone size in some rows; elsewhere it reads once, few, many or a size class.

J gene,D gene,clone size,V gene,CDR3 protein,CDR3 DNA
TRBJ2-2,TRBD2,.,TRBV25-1,CASSGLAATHTGELFF,TGTGCCAGCAGTGGACTAGCGGCTACCCACACCGGGGAGCTGTTTTTT
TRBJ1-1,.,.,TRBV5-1,CASTPYRENTEAFF,TGCGCCAGCACCCCCTACAGGGAGAACACTGAAGCTTTCTTT
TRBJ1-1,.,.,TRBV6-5,CASSTYRENTEAFF,TGTGCCAGCAGTACGTACAGGGAAAACACTGAAGCTTTCTTT
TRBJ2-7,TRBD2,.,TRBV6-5,CASSNRLAGYEQYF,TGTGCCAGCAGTAATCGACTAGCGGGCTACGAGCAGTACTTC
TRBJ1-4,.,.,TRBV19,CASTTKPFATNEKLFF,TGTGCCAGTACCACCAAGCCCTTTGCAACTAATGAAAAACTGTTTTTT
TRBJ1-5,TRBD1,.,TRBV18,CASSPFGQGDQPQHF,TGTGCCAGCTCACCATTTGGACAGGGTGATCAGCCCCAGCATTTT
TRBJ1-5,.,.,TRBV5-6,CASSSGLYQPQHF,TGTGCCAGCAGCTCGGGACTGTATCAGCCCCAGCATTTT
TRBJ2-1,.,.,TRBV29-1,CSVATGHSSYNEQFF,TGCAGCGTTGCAACAGGCCACAGCTCCTACAATGAGCAGTTCTTC
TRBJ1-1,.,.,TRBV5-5,CASSPSVPNTEAFF,TGTGCCAGCAGCCCCTCCGTACCAAACACTGAAGCTTTCTTT
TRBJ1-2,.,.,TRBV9,CASSVGVTNYGYTF,TGTGCCAGCAGCGTAGGAGTCACCAACTATGGCTACACCTTC
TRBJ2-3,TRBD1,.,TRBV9,CASSLGQGLDTDTQYF,TGTGCCAGCAGCTTGGGACAGGGACTTGACACAGATACGCAGTATTTT
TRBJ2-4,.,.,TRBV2,CASSSSSNIQYF,TGTGCCAGCTCTTCTAGCTCAAACATTCAGTACTTC
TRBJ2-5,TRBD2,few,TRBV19,CASTPTERGRTQYF,TGTGCCAGTACCCCGACGGAGCGGGGGAGGACCCAGTACTTC
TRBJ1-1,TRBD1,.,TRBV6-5,CASIISTGRGTEAFF,TGTGCCAGCATTATATCGACAGGGCGAGGGACTGAAGCTTTCTTT
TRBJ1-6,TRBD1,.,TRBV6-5,CASRGAFDRALHF,TGTGCCAGCAGGGGGGCGTTTGACAGGGCCCTCCACTTT
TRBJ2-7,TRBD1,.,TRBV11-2,CASSSNRGPAYEQYF,TGTGCCAGCAGCTCGAACAGGGGGCCTGCCTACGAGCAGTACTTC
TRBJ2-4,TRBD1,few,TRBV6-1,CASSEGKTGTGGVKNIQYF,TGTGCCAGCAGTGAAGGTAAAACCGGGACAGGGGGGGTCAAAAACATTCAGTACTTC
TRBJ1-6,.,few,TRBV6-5,CASSEESDSPLHF,TGTGCCAGCAGTGAAGAGTCGGATTCACCCCTCCACTTT
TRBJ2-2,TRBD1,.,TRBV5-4,CASSWDRGQSMVFF,TGTGCCAGCAGCTGGGACAGGGGGCAATCGATGGTGTTTTTT
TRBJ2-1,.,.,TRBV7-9,CASSLSSVGDEQFF,TGTGCCAGCAGCTTATCTAGCGTCGGCGATGAGCAGTTCTTC
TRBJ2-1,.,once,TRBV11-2,CASSLQGGSYNEQFF,TGTGCCAGCAGTCTCCAGGGGGGCTCCTACAATGAGCAGTTCTTC
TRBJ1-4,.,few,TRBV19,CASRTEATNEKLFF,TGTGCCAGTAGGACTGAGGCAACTAATGAAAAACTGTTTTTT
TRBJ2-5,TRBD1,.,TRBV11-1,CASSLIGGGETQYF,TGTGCCAGCAGCTTAATAGGGGGCGGAGAGACCCAGTACTTC
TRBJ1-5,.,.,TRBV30,CAWAPEADQPQHF,TGTGCCTGGGCCCCAGAGGCAGATCAGCCCCAGCATTTT
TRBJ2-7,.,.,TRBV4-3,CASSQDLGGFYEQYF,TGCGCCAGCAGCCAAGACCTCGGCGGCTTCTACGAGCAGTACTTC
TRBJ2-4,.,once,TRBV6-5,CASSYGTPNIQYF,TGTGCCAGCAGTTACGGGACCCCAAACATTCAGTACTTC